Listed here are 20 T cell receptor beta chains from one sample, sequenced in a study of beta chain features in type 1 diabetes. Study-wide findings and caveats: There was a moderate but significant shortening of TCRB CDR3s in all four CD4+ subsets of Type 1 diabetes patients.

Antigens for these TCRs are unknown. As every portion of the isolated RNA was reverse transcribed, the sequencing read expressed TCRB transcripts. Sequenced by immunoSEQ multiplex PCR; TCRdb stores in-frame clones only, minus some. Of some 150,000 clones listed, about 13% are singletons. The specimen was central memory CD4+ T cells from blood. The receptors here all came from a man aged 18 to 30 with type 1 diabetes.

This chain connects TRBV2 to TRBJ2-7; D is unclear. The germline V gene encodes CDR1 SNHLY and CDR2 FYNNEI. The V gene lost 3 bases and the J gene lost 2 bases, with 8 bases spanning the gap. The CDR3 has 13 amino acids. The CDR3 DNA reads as TGTGCCAGCAGTGACCACCCCGCCTACGAGCAGTACTTC. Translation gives CASSDHPAYEQYF.

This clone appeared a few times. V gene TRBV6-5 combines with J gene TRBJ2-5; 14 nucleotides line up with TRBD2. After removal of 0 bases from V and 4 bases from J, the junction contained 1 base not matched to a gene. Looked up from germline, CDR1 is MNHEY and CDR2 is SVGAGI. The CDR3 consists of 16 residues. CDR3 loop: CASSYSGTSGGETQYF. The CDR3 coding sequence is TGTGCCAGCAGTTACTCCGGGACTAGCGGGGGAGAGACCCAGTACTTC.

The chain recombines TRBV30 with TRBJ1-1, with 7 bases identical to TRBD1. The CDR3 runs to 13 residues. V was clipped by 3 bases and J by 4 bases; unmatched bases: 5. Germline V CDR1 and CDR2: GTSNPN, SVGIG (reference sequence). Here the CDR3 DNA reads TGTGCCTGGAGACGACAGGGAAGCACTGAAGCTTTCTTT. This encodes CAWRRQGSTEAFF.

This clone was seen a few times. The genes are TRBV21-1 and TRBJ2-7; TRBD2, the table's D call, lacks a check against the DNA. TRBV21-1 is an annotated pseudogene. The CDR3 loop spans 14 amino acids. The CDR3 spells CASSKRLASYEQYF. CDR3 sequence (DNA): TGTGCCAGCAGCAAAAGGTTAGCCTCCTACGAGCAGTACTTC.

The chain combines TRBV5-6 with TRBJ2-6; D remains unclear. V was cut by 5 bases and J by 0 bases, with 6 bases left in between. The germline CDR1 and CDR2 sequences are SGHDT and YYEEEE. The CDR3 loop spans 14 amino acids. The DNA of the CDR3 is TGTGCCAGCAGTGTCTACTCTGGGGCCAACGTCCTGACTTTC. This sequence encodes CASSVYSGANVLTF.

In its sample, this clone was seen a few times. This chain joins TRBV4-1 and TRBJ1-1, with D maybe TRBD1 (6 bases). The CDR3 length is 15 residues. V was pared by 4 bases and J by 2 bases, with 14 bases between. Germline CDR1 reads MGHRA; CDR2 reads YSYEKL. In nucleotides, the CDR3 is TGCGCCAGCAGCCGAAACGGACAGACTAACACTGAAGCTTTCTTT. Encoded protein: CASSRNGQTNTEAFF.

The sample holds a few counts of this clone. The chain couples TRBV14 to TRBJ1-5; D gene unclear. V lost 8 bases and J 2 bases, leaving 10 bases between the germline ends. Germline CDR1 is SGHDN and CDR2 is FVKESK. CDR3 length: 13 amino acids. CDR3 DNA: TGTGCCAGCTCCGGGAGGGGCAATCAGCCCCAGCATTTT. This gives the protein CASSGRGNQPQHF.

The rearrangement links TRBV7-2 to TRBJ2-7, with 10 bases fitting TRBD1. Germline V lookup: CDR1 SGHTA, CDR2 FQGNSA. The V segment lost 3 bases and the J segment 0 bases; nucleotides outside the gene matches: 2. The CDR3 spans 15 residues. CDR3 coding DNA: TGTGCCAGCAGCTTTTGGACAGGGGGCTCCTACGAGCAGTACTTC. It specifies CASSFWTGGSYEQYF.

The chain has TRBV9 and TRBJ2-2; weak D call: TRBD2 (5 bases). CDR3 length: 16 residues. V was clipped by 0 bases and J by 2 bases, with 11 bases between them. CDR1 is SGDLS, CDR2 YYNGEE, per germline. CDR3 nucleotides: TGTGCCAGCAGCGTAGTAGACTACCGAAACACCGGGGAGCTGTTTTTT. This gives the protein CASSVVDYRNTGELFF.

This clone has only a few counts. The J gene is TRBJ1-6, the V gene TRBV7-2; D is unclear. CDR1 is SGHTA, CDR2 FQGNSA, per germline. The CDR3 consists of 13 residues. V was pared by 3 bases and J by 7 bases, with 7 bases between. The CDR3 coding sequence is TGTGCCAGCAGCTTTTCGGAGAATTCACCCCTCCACTTT. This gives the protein CASSFSENSPLHF.

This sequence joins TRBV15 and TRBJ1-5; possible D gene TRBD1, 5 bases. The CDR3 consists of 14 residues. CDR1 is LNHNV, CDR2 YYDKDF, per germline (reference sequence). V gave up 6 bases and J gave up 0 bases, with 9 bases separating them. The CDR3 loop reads CATRKGVSNQPQHF. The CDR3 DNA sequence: TGTGCCACCAGGAAAGGGGTTAGCAATCAGCCCCAGCATTTT. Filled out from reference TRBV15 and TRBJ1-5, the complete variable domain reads DAMVIQNPRYQVTQFGKPVTLSCSQTLNHNVMYWYQQKSSQAPKLLFHYYDKDFNNEADTPDNFQSRRPNTSFCFLDIRSPGLGDTAMYLCATRKGVSNQPQHFGDGTRLSIL.

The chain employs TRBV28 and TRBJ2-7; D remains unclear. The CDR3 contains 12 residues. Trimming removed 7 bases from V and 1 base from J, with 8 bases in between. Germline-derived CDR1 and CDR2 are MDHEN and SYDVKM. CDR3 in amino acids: CASIKGSYEQYF. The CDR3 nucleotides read TGTGCCAGCATCAAGGGATCCTACGAGCAGTACTTC.

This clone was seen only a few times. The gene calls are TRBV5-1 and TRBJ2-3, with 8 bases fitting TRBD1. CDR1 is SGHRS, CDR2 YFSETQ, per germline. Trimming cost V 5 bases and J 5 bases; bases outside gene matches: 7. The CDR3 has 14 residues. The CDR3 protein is CASRFPGGQDTQYF. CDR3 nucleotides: TGCGCCAGCAGATTTCCAGGGGGCCAAGATACGCAGTATTTT.

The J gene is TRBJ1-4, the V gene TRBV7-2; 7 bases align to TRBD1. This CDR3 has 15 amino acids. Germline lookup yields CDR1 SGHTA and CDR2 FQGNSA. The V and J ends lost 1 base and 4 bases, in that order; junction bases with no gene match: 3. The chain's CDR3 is CASSLGGTDNEKLFF. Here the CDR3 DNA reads TGTGCCAGCAGCTTAGGCGGGACAGATAATGAAAAACTGTTTTTT.

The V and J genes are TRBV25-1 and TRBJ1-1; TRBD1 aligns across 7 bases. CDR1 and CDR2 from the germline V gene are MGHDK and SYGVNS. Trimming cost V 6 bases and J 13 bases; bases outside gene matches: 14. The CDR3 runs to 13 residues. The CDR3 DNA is TGTGCCAGCAGCCCAGGGACAGACATGAAGGATTTCTTT. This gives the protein CASSPGTDMKDFF.

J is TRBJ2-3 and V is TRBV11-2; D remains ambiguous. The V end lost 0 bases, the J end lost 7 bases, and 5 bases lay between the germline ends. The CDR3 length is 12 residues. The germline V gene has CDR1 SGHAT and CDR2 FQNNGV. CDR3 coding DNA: TGTGCCAGCAGCTTAGAGGGATATACGCAGTATTTT. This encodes CASSLEGYTQYF.

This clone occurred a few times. The CDR3 region is CASNAWPAQETQYF. The CDR3 DNA follows: TGTGCCAGCAATGCATGGCCTGCCCAAGAGACCCAGTACTTC. The chain employs TRBV6-1 and TRBJ2-5, with unresolved D. The CDR3 extends over 14 amino acids. Germline V gives CDR1 MNHNS, CDR2 SASEGT. V lost 7 bases to trimming and J lost 1 base, with 13 bases between them.

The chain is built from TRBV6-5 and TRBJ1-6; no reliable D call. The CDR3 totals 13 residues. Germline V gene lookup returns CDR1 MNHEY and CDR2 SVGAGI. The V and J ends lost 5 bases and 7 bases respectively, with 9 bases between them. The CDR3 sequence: CASSEKPNSPLHF. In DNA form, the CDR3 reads TGTGCCAGCAGTGAGAAACCGAATTCACCCCTCCACTTT.

The CDR3 DNA is TGTGCCTGGAGTACCCGGCAGAATCAGCCCCAGCATTTT. As protein: CAWSTRQNQPQHF. The chain joins TRBV30 to TRBJ1-5; D is ambiguous. Looked up from germline, CDR1 is GTSNPN and CDR2 is SVGIG (reference sequence). This CDR3 has 13 residues. Trimming took off 2 bases at V and 4 bases at J, with 9 bases between the two ends.

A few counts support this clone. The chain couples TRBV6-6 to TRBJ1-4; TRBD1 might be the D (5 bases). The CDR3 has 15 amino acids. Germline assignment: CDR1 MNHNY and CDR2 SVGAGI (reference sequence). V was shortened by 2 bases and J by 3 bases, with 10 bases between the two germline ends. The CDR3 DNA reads TGTGCCAGCAGTTACGAGGGGAGGTCTAATGAAAAACTGTTTTTT. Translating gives CASSYEGRSNEKLFF.